This is a list of T cell receptor beta chains from one sample in a study of regulatory T cells in long-lasting Graves disease. From the multiplex PCR reads, TCRdb called clonotypes with MiXCR, one entry per CDR3 protein. Of about 610,000 distinct CDR3 sequences in the sample, around 16% were seen once. The data also belong to a second study, concerning T cells in Graves' hyperthyroidism and ophthalmopathy.

The sample was peripheral blood mononuclear cells (PBMCs), taken at new diagnosis, from a patient treated with antithyroid drugs. The receptors shown here come from a man aged 18 to 35 with Graves disease. Each CDR3 is given with its conserved first and last residue. D genes are given only for firm matches. The size entry is marked missing in some rows and otherwise reads once, few, many or a size class.

CDR3 length: 15; J gene: TRBJ2-3; V gene: TRBV5-1; D gene: TRBD2; clone size: -; CDR3 DNA: TGCGCCAGCAGCGCCTTGACTAGCCAAACAGATACGCAGTATTTT; CDR3 protein: CASSALTSQTDTQYF
CDR3 length: 14; J gene: TRBJ1-1; V gene: TRBV30; D gene: -; clone size: many; CDR3 DNA: TGTGCCTGGATTACATGGGGCAGTTACACTGAAGCTTTCTTT; CDR3 protein: CAWITWGSYTEAFF
CDR3 length: 14; J gene: TRBJ2-5; V gene: TRBV20-1; D gene: TRBD1; clone size: many; CDR3 DNA: TGCAGTGCTAGAAAGCAGGGGGCGAGGGAGACCCAGTACTTC; CDR3 protein: CSARKQGARETQYF
CDR3 length: 17; J gene: TRBJ1-4; V gene: TRBV6-1; D gene: -; clone size: many; CDR3 DNA: TGTGCCAGCAGTGCGGCCTGGTCTATGGCAACTAATGAAAAACTGTTTTTT; CDR3 protein: CASSAAWSMATNEKLFF
CDR3 length: 15; J gene: TRBJ1-1; V gene: TRBV5-1; D gene: -; clone size: -; CDR3 DNA: TGTGCCAGCAGCTGGGGGACGGACACGAACACTGAAGCTTTCTTT; CDR3 protein: CASSWGTDTNTEAFF
CDR3 length: 16; J gene: TRBJ2-7; V gene: TRBV27; D gene: TRBD1; clone size: -; CDR3 DNA: TGTGCCAGCAGTCTGGTTGGAGGACAGGGGGCCCACGAGCAGTACTTC; CDR3 protein: CASSLVGGQGAHEQYF
CDR3 length: 14; J gene: TRBJ1-3; V gene: TRBV29-1; D gene: -; clone size: few; CDR3 DNA: TGCAGCGTTGTTGGGGGGTTCTCTGGAAACACCATATATTTT; CDR3 protein: CSVVGGFSGNTIYF
CDR3 length: 16; J gene: TRBJ1-5; V gene: TRBV5-1; D gene: -; clone size: -; CDR3 DNA: TGCGCCAGCAGCGAGGAGGGGCCTTATAGCAATCAGCCCCAGCATTTT; CDR3 protein: CASSEEGPYSNQPQHF
CDR3 length: 14; J gene: TRBJ1-5; V gene: TRBV20-1; D gene: TRBD1; clone size: -; CDR3 DNA: TGCAGTGCTAAGGGAGGACAGGGACATCAGCCCCAGCATTTT; CDR3 protein: CSAKGGQGHQPQHF
CDR3 length: 17; J gene: TRBJ1-5; V gene: TRBV20-1; D gene: TRBD1; clone size: few; CDR3 DNA: TGCAGTGCTAGCCGGGACAGCGCCGGGGGTGGCAATCAGCCCCAGCATTTT; CDR3 protein: CSASRDSAGGGNQPQHF
CDR3 length: 16; J gene: TRBJ2-4; V gene: TRBV12-3/TRBV12-4; D gene: -; clone size: many; CDR3 DNA: TGTGCCAGCAGTCCAAAGGGGTTTGCGGCCAAAAACATTCAGTACTTC; CDR3 protein: CASSPKGFAAKNIQYF
CDR3 length: 14; J gene: TRBJ2-1; V gene: TRBV10-3; D gene: TRBD1; clone size: -; CDR3 DNA: TGTGCCATCAGGGGACAGAGTGCCCTTAATGAGCAGTTCTTC; CDR3 protein: CAIRGQSALNEQFF
CDR3 length: 15; J gene: TRBJ1-2; V gene: TRBV28; D gene: TRBD1; clone size: few; CDR3 DNA: TGTGCCAGCAAAGGCCCGGGACAGGGGGCTGGTGGCTACACCTTC; CDR3 protein: CASKGPGQGAGGYTF
CDR3 length: 15; J gene: TRBJ1-4; V gene: TRBV28; D gene: -; clone size: once; CDR3 DNA: TGTGCCAGCAGCCCTGGGGCACACTCTAATGAAAAACTGTTTTTT; CDR3 protein: CASSPGAHSNEKLFF
CDR3 length: 15; J gene: TRBJ1-3; V gene: TRBV3-1; D gene: -; clone size: many; CDR3 DNA: TGTGCCAGCAGGGAGACAGGTTACTCTGGAAACACCATATATTTT; CDR3 protein: CASRETGYSGNTIYF
CDR3 length: 15; J gene: TRBJ2-2; V gene: TRBV19; D gene: -; clone size: few; CDR3 DNA: TGTGCCAGTAGTATAGACGGGAGAATCACCGGGGAGCTGTTTTTT; CDR3 protein: CASSIDGRITGELFF
CDR3 length: 13; J gene: TRBJ1-1; V gene: TRBV5-4; D gene: TRBD1; clone size: many; CDR3 DNA: TGTGCCAGCAGCTCGACAGGGGGCTCTGAAGCTTTCTTT; CDR3 protein: CASSSTGGSEAFF